The rows below give T cell receptor beta chains drawn from one sample of a study of identical twins. TCRdb re-called the 5' RACE reads through MiXCR, storing one row per CDR3 protein. The table lists roughly 720,000 distinct CDR3 sequences, around a sixth of them singletons. The same specimen was also included in a second study, on T cells expressing NK-cell markers.

The sequencing sample was made of PBMCs. These receptors were taken from a woman in her late teens or twenties in good health. The CDR3 runs from the conserved cysteine through the conserved F or W. A D gene is named only where the DNA matches it firmly. Not every row has a clone size; where given, it reads once, few, many or a size class.

d_gene	abundance	v_gene	j_gene	CDR3aa	CDR3nt
NA	few	TRBV5-6	TRBJ2-5	CASSPYYREETQYF	TGTGCCAGCAGCCCCTACTATAGAGAGGAGACCCAGTACTTC
NA	NA	TRBV7-6	TRBJ2-5	CASSGIGETQYF	TGTGCCAGCAGCGGGATCGGGGAGACCCAGTACTTC
NA	many	TRBV20-1	TRBJ1-1	CSARAGGNTEAFF	TGCAGTGCTAGAGCGGGAGGGAACACTGAAGCTTTCTTT
TRBD2	NA	TRBV5-1	TRBJ2-1	CASSSPSLAGDEQFF	TGCGCCAGCAGCTCCCCCTCTTTAGCGGGCGATGAGCAGTTCTTC
TRBD2	few	TRBV28	TRBJ2-3	CASSRLREYRTDTQYF	TGTGCCAGCAGTAGATTGCGGGAGTATCGAACAGATACGCAGTATTTT
NA	NA	TRBV5-1	TRBJ1-3	CASSIQGDHGNTIYF	TGCGCCAGCAGCATCCAGGGAGATCATGGAAACACCATATATTTT
NA	NA	TRBV6-2/TRBV6-3	TRBJ1-5	CASSYTGPNQPQHF	TGTGCCAGCAGTTACACAGGGCCCAATCAGCCCCAGCATTTT
NA	NA	TRBV5-6	TRBJ2-5	CASTDWTGPTRGETQYF	TGTGCCAGCACCGATTGGACCGGGCCGACCCGTGGAGAGACCCAGTACTTC
NA	many	TRBV7-9	TRBJ1-1	CASSLQGSEAFF	TGTGCCAGCAGCCTACAGGGTTCTGAAGCTTTCTTT
NA	NA	TRBV5-5	TRBJ1-5	CASSPDSQGTNQPQHF	TGTGCCAGCAGCCCCGATAGCCAGGGGACGAATCAGCCCCAGCATTTT
NA	many	TRBV7-9	TRBJ2-7	CASSLASQSFYEQYF	TGTGCCAGCAGCTTAGCGAGTCAATCTTTCTACGAGCAGTACTTC
TRBD2	NA	TRBV20-1	TRBJ2-1	CSASDSVLAGNEQFF	TGCAGTGCTAGTGATTCAGTCTTAGCGGGCAATGAGCAGTTCTTC
NA	NA	TRBV5-6	TRBJ2-1	CASSLGIGSAEQFF	TGTGCCAGCAGCCTCGGAATAGGAAGCGCGGAGCAGTTCTTC
NA	NA	TRBV5-1	TRBJ2-7	CASSLPDSSNRIHYEQYF	TGCGCCAGCAGCTTACCCGACTCATCCAACAGGATCCACTACGAGCAGTACTTC
TRBD2	once	TRBV29-1	TRBJ2-7	CSVGTSGYSYEQYF	TGCAGCGTAGGGACTAGCGGTTACTCCTACGAGCAGTACTTC
TRBD1	few	TRBV7-8	TRBJ2-1	CASSRERGRFYNEQFF	TGTGCCAGCAGCCGAGAAAGGGGGCGTTTCTACAATGAGCAGTTCTTC
NA	few	TRBV29-1	TRBJ2-7	CSVAAGGIYEQYF	TGCAGCGTAGCGGCAGGAGGTATCTACGAGCAGTACTTC
TRBD1	few	TRBV27	TRBJ2-7	CASSLLSGQGIGEQYF	TGTGCCAGCAGTTTACTTTCGGGACAGGGGATTGGCGAGCAGTACTTC
NA	NA	TRBV7-2	TRBJ1-4	CASSLVGQSYEKLFF	TGTGCCAGCAGCTTAGTAGGGCAGTCCTATGAAAAACTGTTTTTT
TRBD1	few	TRBV20-1	TRBJ2-5	CSAGDRGETQYF	TGCAGTGCTGGCGACAGGGGAGAGACCCAGTACTTC
TRBD1	once	TRBV9	TRBJ2-3	CASSVNPGTGGIDTQYF	TGTGCCAGCAGCGTAAACCCCGGGACAGGGGGTATAGATACGCAGTATTTT
NA	few	TRBV11-2	TRBJ2-3	CASSLIGQDTQYF	TGTGCCAGCAGCTTAATCGGGCAAGATACGCAGTATTTT
TRBD2	NA	TRBV9	TRBJ2-7	CASSVWASGYEQYF	TGTGCCAGCAGCGTATGGGCTAGCGGATACGAGCAGTACTTC
NA	few	TRBV20-1	TRBJ2-3	CSAGPGGQGTDTQYF	TGCAGTGCTGGCCCCGGGGGCCAAGGCACAGATACGCAGTATTTT
NA	NA	TRBV12-3/TRBV12-4	TRBJ1-2	CASSLLAVYGYTF	TGTGCCAGCAGTTTACTCGCGGTCTATGGCTACACCTTC
NA	many	TRBV5-1	TRBJ2-3	CASSLEVALGSTDTQYF	TGCGCCAGCAGCTTGGAAGTAGCTCTTGGGAGCACAGATACGCAGTATTTT
TRBD1	NA	TRBV6-1	TRBJ2-7	CASTETGEELGQYF	TGTGCCAGCACCGAGACAGGGGAAGAACTAGGGCAGTACTTC
NA	NA	TRBV9	TRBJ2-3	CASSPLHWDTQYF	TGTGCCAGCAGTCCTTTACATTGGGATACGCAGTATTTT
NA	few	TRBV20-1	TRBJ1-1	CSATRQGTEAFF	TGCAGTGCTACAAGGCAGGGAACTGAAGCTTTCTTT
TRBD1	many	TRBV5-1	TRBJ1-2	CASSSGQNYGYTF	TGTGCCAGCAGCTCGGGACAGAACTATGGCTACACCTTC
NA	NA	TRBV7-9	TRBJ1-4	CASSSTPNEKLFF	TGTGCCAGCAGCTCCACCCCCAATGAAAAACTGTTTTTT
TRBD2	few	TRBV4-1	TRBJ2-3	CASSPPIQLAGEEDTQYF	TGCGCCAGCAGCCCTCCAATCCAACTAGCGGGGGAGGAGGATACGCAGTATTTT
NA	NA	TRBV20-1	TRBJ2-5	CSASHGLETQYF	TGCAGTGCGAGCCACGGGTTGGAGACCCAGTACTTC
NA	NA	TRBV20-1	TRBJ2-3	CSARDLRLTDTQYF	TGCAGTGCTCGGGATCTTCGACTAACAGATACGCAGTATTTT
TRBD2	NA	TRBV25-1	TRBJ2-7	CASSDLAVSSYEQYF	TGTGCCAGCAGTGACCTAGCGGTATCATCCTACGAGCAGTACTTC
TRBD1	NA	TRBV10-3	TRBJ2-7	CAISESPGGIYEQYF	TGTGCCATCAGTGAGTCTCCAGGGGGCATCTACGAGCAGTACTTC
NA	few	TRBV7-6	TRBJ2-4	CASMEGGGDIQYF	TGTGCCAGCATGGAGGGAGGAGGTGACATTCAGTACTTC
TRBD1	NA	TRBV29-1	TRBJ1-1	CSAGQGDTEAFF	TGCAGCGCAGGACAGGGGGACACTGAAGCTTTCTTT
NA	few	TRBV7-2	TRBJ2-3	CASSLGTGWGSDTQYF	TGTGCCAGCAGCTTAGGAACAGGGTGGGGGTCAGATACGCAGTATTTT
NA	many	TRBV29-1	TRBJ2-3	CSVDTLTQYF	TGCAGCGTTGATACCCTGACGCAGTATTTT
TRBD2	few	TRBV4-3	TRBJ2-1	CASSHASGSGNEQFF	TGCGCCAGCAGCCACGCTAGCGGGAGTGGGAATGAGCAGTTCTTC
NA	NA	TRBV5-1	TRBJ1-5	CASSLGEARGQPQHF	TGCGCCAGCAGCTTGGGGGAGGCCCGTGGGCAGCCCCAGCATTTT
TRBD2	few	TRBV5-1	TRBJ2-3	CATAWGTTDTQYF	TGCGCCACCGCCTGGGGGACTACTGATACGCAGTATTTT
TRBD1	NA	TRBV12-3/TRBV12-4	TRBJ2-1	CASSPRDRALGEQFF	TGTGCCAGCAGTCCCCGGGACAGGGCCCTCGGTGAGCAGTTCTTC
NA	many	TRBV7-2	TRBJ1-3	CASSSRISGNTIYF	TGTGCCAGCAGCTCCAGGATCTCTGGAAACACCATATATTTT
NA	few	TRBV12-3/TRBV12-4	TRBJ1-4	CASRVGGASEKLFF	TGTGCCAGCAGGGTGGGGGGGGCGAGTGAAAAACTGTTTTTT
NA	NA	TRBV7-9	TRBJ2-1	CASSLALFEQFF	TGTGCCAGCAGCTTAGCGCTTTTTGAGCAGTTCTTC
TRBD1	NA	TRBV7-9	TRBJ2-7	CASSLETGWREQYF	TGTGCCAGCAGCTTAGAGACAGGGTGGAGGGAGCAGTACTTC
NA	NA	TRBV12-3/TRBV12-4	TRBJ2-2	CASTPPEGGAVGELFF	TGTGCCAGCACCCCACCCGAAGGGGGGGCCGTCGGGGAGCTGTTTTTT
TRBD1	NA	TRBV3-1	TRBJ2-3	CASSQDAGGDTQYF	TGTGCCAGCAGCCAAGACGCAGGGGGAGATACGCAGTATTTT
TRBD1	NA	TRBV15	TRBJ1-1	CATSRDLTGSNTEAFF	TGTGCCACCAGCAGGGATTTGACAGGGTCGAACACTGAAGCTTTCTTT
NA	NA	TRBV9	TRBJ2-1	CASSPRLGGSPLDEQFF	TGTGCCAGCAGCCCCCGTCTGGGTGGGAGTCCCCTGGATGAGCAGTTCTTC
TRBD2	few	TRBV20-1	TRBJ2-3	CSASGRTSGTTDTQYF	TGCAGTGCTAGTGGGAGGACTAGCGGGACCACAGATACGCAGTATTTT
NA	NA	TRBV28	TRBJ2-3	CASTSGLYFSTDTQYF	TGTGCCAGCACCTCTGGGTTGTACTTTAGCACAGATACGCAGTATTTT
NA	few	TRBV12-3/TRBV12-4	TRBJ2-1	CASSLGGLWAEQFF	TGTGCCAGCAGTTTAGGGGGGCTGTGGGCCGAACAGTTCTTC